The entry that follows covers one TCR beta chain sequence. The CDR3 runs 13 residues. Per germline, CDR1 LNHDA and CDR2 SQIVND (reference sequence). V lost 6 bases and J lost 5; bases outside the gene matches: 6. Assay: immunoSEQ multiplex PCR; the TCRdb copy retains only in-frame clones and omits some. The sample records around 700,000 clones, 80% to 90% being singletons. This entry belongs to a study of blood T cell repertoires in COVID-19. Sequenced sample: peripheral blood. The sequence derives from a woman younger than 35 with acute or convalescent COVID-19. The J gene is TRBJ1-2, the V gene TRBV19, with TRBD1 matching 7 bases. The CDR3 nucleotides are TGTGCCAGTAGCTGGACAGGCGATTATGGCTACACCTTC. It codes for CASSWTGDYGYTF.